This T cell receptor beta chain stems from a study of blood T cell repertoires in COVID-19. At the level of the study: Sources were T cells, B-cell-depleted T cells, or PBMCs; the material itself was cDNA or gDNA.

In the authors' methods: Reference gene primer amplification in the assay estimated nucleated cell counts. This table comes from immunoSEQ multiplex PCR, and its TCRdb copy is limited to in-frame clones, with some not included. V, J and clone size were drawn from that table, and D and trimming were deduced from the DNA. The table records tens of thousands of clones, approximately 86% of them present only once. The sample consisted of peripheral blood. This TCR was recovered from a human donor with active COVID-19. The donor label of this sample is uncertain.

The CDR3 protein is CARSSFGLSNTGELFF. The CDR3 DNA follows: TGTGCCAGAAGCTCCTTCGGACTTTCGAACACCGGGGAGCTGTTTTTT. The chain couples TRBV5-3 to TRBJ2-2, with D maybe TRBD2 (5 bases). TRBV5-3 is classed as an ORF, of uncertain function. The CDR3 spans 16 residues. Trimming pared 3 bases from V and 0 bases from J, leaving 12 bases between.